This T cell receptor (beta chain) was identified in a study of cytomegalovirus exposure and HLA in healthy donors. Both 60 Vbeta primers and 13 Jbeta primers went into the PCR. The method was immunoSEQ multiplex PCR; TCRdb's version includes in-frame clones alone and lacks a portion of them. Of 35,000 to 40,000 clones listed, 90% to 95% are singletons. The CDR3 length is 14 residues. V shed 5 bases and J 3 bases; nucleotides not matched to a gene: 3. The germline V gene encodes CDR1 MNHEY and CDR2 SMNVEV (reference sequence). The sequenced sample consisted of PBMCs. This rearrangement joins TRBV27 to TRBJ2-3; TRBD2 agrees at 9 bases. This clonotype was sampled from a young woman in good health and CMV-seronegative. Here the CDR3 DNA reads TGTGCCAGCAGTGTCCTAGCGGGAACAGATACGCAGTATTTT. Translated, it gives CASSVLAGTDTQYF.